This T cell receptor (beta chain) was sequenced for a study of T cell responses to AZD1222 COVID-19 vaccine. This clone was observed a few times. V lost 0 bases and J lost 10, with 13 bases in between. Germline CDR1 is LGHNA and CDR2 is YSLEER. The CDR3 consists of 14 residues. Libraries were prepared by immunoSEQ multiplex PCR; TCRdb keeps only in-frame clonotypes and omits some of them. Of 85,000 to 130,000 clones listed, about 89% were seen once; the top ten hold 3% to 4%. The receptor was derived from an adult who received the MenACWY meningococcal vaccine as a control. The V gene is TRBV4-3, the J gene TRBJ2-1, with D uncertain. Sequences were derived from peripheral blood, sampled 28 days after the second dose of the MenACWY control vaccine. CDR3 coding DNA: TGCGCCAGCAGCCAAGATACCGACGGAAAGGAGCAGTTCTTC. Translating gives CASSQDTDGKEQFF.